These 25 T cell receptor beta chains originate from one sample sequenced in a study of cytomegalovirus exposure and HLA in healthy donors. Both 60 Vbeta primers and 13 Jbeta primers went into the PCR. Method: immunoSEQ multiplex PCR; TCRdb's copy keeps in-frame clones and lacks some. The sample has just under 250,000 clones; about four fifths are singletons. The sequenced sample was PBMCs. All receptors come from a woman between 40 and 55 years old in good health and CMV-seropositive.

The chain combines TRBV19 with TRBJ1-5, with 7 positions matching TRBD1. The germline V gene encodes CDR1 LNHDA and CDR2 SQIVND (reference sequence). The CDR3 has 15 amino acids. The V gene end was trimmed by 10 bases and the J gene end by 2 bases; junction bases not matched to a gene: 11. The CDR3 DNA follows: TGTGCCATCCACTACAGACAGGGTGGCAATCAGCCCCAGCATTTT. Translating it yields CAIHYRQGGNQPQHF. The full variable domain, with the rest looked up from reference TRBV19 and TRBJ1-5, is DGGITQSPKYLFRKEGQNVTLSCEQNLNHDAMYWYRQDPGQGLRLIYYSQIVNDFQKGDIAEGYSVSREKKESFPLTVTSAQKNPTAFYLCAIHYRQGGNQPQHFGDGTRLSIL.

The chain couples TRBV27 to TRBJ1-5; D remains ambiguous. The V and J ends lost 6 bases and 6 bases respectively, with 21 bases between them. This CDR3 spans 16 amino acids. In germline, CDR1 is MNHEY, CDR2 SMNVEV (reference sequence). This CDR3 is CASRTRAAERGQPQHF. CDR3 nucleotide sequence: TGTGCCAGCAGAACGAGGGCGGCCGAGCGCGGTCAGCCCCAGCATTTT.

This clone was picked up one time. At one of its ends the junction is not consistent with the germline gene, which may arise from a read error. The chain couples TRBV13 to TRBJ2-5, with 13 bases aligning to TRBD2. This CDR3 has 19 amino acids. The germline CDR1 and CDR2 sequences are PRHDT and FYEKMQ (reference sequence). The CDR3 loop reads CASSLGPGLAGRYQETQYF. The DNA of the CDR3 is TGTGCCAGCAGCCTAGGCCCGGGACTAGCGGGACGGTACCAAGAGACCCAGTACTTC.

The chain uses TRBV6-1 and TRBJ2-3; a possible D gene is TRBD2 (7 bases). In germline, CDR1 is MNHNS, CDR2 SASEGT. The V gene lost 9 bases and the J gene lost 4 bases, with 20 bases spanning the gap. The CDR3 sequence is 15 residues long. The CDR3 sequence: CASFPGGPLADTQYF. In DNA, the CDR3 is TGTGCCAGTTTTCCCGGGGGGCCCCTCGCAGATACGCAGTATTTT.

The sample holds one count of this clone. This chain joins TRBV6-5 and TRBJ1-1; TRBD1 agrees at 7 bases. CDR1 and CDR2 (germline): MNHEY, SVGAGI. Trimming removed 7 bases from V and 5 bases from J; junction bases left unmatched: 1. CDR3 size: 11 residues. CDR3 region: CASTRGTEAFF. The CDR3 coding sequence is TGTGCCAGCACCAGGGGGACTGAAGCTTTCTTT.

The chain links TRBV7-8 to TRBJ1-3; D gene uncertain. Trimming stripped 1 base from V and 0 bases from J, with 7 bases between. This CDR3 has 15 amino acids. Germline lookup yields CDR1 SGHVS and CDR2 FQNEAQ. CDR3 amino acids: CASSLERSSGNTIYF. CDR3 coding DNA: TGTGCCAGCAGCTTAGAGCGCAGCTCTGGAAACACCATATATTTT.

Worth noting for this clone: A read error may produce the germline difference seen at one junction end. The chain employs TRBV7-9 and TRBJ1-5, with D tentatively TRBD1 (5 bases). Per germline, CDR1 SEHNR and CDR2 FQNEAQ (reference sequence). This CDR3 has 13 amino acids. The CDR3 here is CSSRSTVNQPQHF. CDR3 coding DNA: TGTTCCAGCAGATCGACAGTCAATCAGCCCCAGCATTTT.

The count of this clone is one. This rearrangement joins TRBV11-3 to TRBJ2-1; 11 bases fit TRBD1. Looked up from germline, CDR1 is SGHNT and CDR2 is YENEEA. This CDR3 spans 15 amino acids. Trimming took 4 bases from V and 8 from J; bases not matched to a gene: 7. The CDR3 sequence: CASSYVGQGAYEQFF. In DNA form, the CDR3 reads TGTGCCAGCAGCTACGTTGGACAGGGGGCTTATGAGCAGTTCTTC.

Here the CDR3 DNA reads TGTGCCAGTAACCCAGGGGCGGGAAACACCATATATTTT. Translated: CASNPGAGNTIYF. The chain uses TRBV19 and TRBJ1-3, with D perhaps matching TRBD1 (6 bases). The length of the CDR3 is 13 residues. V lost 7 bases to trimming and J lost 4 bases, with 11 bases between them. Germline lookup yields CDR1 LNHDA and CDR2 SQIVND (reference sequence).

This chain joins TRBV19 and TRBJ1-1; a weak D match, TRBD1 (5 bases). The CDR3 extends over 15 amino acids. Germline V gene lookup returns CDR1 LNHDA and CDR2 SQIVND (reference sequence). Trimming stripped 3 bases from V and 3 bases from J, with 14 bases between. CDR3 region: CASSINPRADTEAFF. CDR3 in DNA: TGTGCCAGTAGTATCAACCCCAGGGCGGACACTGAAGCTTTCTTT.

This chain links TRBV6-5 with TRBJ2-7, with TRBD1 matching over 8 bases. After removal of 2 bases from V and 2 bases from J, the junction contained 5 bases not matched to a gene. This CDR3 spans 15 amino acids. Germline V CDR1 and CDR2: MNHEY, SVGAGI. The CDR3 coding sequence is TGTGCCAGCAGTTACACCGGGACAGGAACCTACGAGCAGTACTTC. Translation gives CASSYTGTGTYEQYF.

This rearrangement joins TRBV6-5 to TRBJ1-5, with 10 bases identical to TRBD1. The ends lost 5 bases at V and 4 bases at J; junction bases unmatched: 2. This CDR3 contains 14 residues. In germline, CDR1 is MNHEY, CDR2 SVGAGI. CDR3 sequence: CASSQDRGNQPQHF. The CDR3 nucleotides read TGTGCCAGCAGTCAGGACAGGGGGAATCAGCCCCAGCATTTT.

The gene calls are TRBV7-8 and TRBJ1-4; D uncertain. The CDR3 consists of 14 residues. Per germline, CDR1 SGHVS and CDR2 FQNEAQ. V was clipped by 8 bases and J by 8 bases, with 18 bases between them. CDR3 nucleotides: TGTGCCAGCGGTCAGGCCGGTCGGAACGAAAAACTGTTTTTT. Amino acids: CASGQAGRNEKLFF.

The CDR3 DNA sequence: TGTGCCAGCGGAGGGACTAGCGGAGCATACGAGCAGTACTTC. Encoded protein: CASGGTSGAYEQYF. The genes are TRBV2 and TRBJ2-7, with 11 bases aligning to TRBD2. This CDR3 is 14 amino acids long. Germline CDR1 and CDR2: SNHLY and FYNNEI. V was pared by 8 bases and J by 4 bases, with 7 bases of the junction left unmatched. Filled out from reference TRBV2 and TRBJ2-7, the complete variable domain reads EPEVTQTPSHQVTQMGQEVILRCVPISNHLYFYWYRQILGQKVEFLVSFYNNEISEKSEIFDDQFSVERPDGSNFTLKIRSTKLEDSAMYFCASGGTSGAYEQYFGPGTRLTVT.

The rearrangement joins TRBV6-5 to TRBJ1-4; D gene ambiguous. V lost 0 bases to trimming and J lost 8 bases, with 13 bases between them. The germline gives CDR1 MNHEY, CDR2 SVGAGI. The CDR3 has 15 amino acids. This chain's CDR3 is CASSYSSGRNEKLFF. Written as DNA, the CDR3 is TGTGCCAGCAGTTACTCGAGCGGGAGGAACGAAAAACTGTTTTTT.

This clone has a handful of counts. This chain connects TRBV5-4 to TRBJ1-1; no clear D. The CDR3 is 13 amino acids. Trimming pared 3 bases from V and 10 bases from J, leaving 16 bases between. The V gene's germline CDR1 is SGHNT and CDR2 YYREEE (reference sequence). DNA of the CDR3: TGTGCCAGCAGCTCGTCCCCTTCCGAGCCAGCTTTCTTT. Its translation: CASSSSPSEPAFF.

The V and J genes are TRBV28 and TRBJ2-5; 9 bases are shared with TRBD2. This CDR3 comprises 15 residues. Germline values: CDR1 MDHEN, CDR2 SYDVKM. After removal of 5 bases from V and 1 base from J, the junction contained 5 bases not matched to a gene. CDR3 nucleotide sequence: TGTGCCAGCAGTCGACTAGCGGAACCCCAAGAGACCCAGTACTTC. Protein product: CASSRLAEPQETQYF.

This chain uses TRBV5-4 with TRBJ2-5; 9 bases fit TRBD1. CDR1 is SGHNT, CDR2 YYREEE, per germline (reference sequence). Unmatched junction bases numbered 10, after V lost 4 bases and J lost 6 bases. The CDR3 runs to 15 residues. The chain's CDR3 is CASSPDRGSYKTQYF. The CDR3 DNA reads TGTGCCAGCAGCCCGGACAGGGGAAGTTACAAGACCCAGTACTTC.

The chain couples TRBV5-1 to TRBJ1-1; D is perhaps TRBD1 (6 bases). Trimming cost V 3 bases and J 0 bases, with 18 bases left between them. This CDR3 comprises 17 residues. Germline V gives CDR1 SGHRS, CDR2 YFSETQ. The CDR3 DNA is TGCGCCAGCAGCTGGGCCGGACCGGACAGAATGAACACTGAAGCTTTCTTT. This translates into CASSWAGPDRMNTEAFF.

This clone was seen only once. The J gene is TRBJ1-1, the V gene TRBV10-1, with a tentative D call TRBD1 (5 bases). CDR3 length equals 15 residues. Trimming pared 0 bases from V and 1 base from J, leaving 9 bases between. The germline V gene encodes CDR1 WNHNN and CDR2 SYGVQD (reference sequence). CDR3 sequence (DNA): TGCGCCAGCAGTGAGTCGCGGCAGGGGAACACTGAAGCTTTCTTT. Its translation: CASSESRQGNTEAFF.

This chain connects TRBV6-7 to TRBJ2-7, with TRBD2 identical over 9 bases. TRBV6-7 is filed as an ORF, its function uncertain. The CDR3 has 16 residues. The junction had 8 bases not matched to a gene; V was cut back by 0 bases and J by 5 bases. As DNA, the CDR3 is TGTGCCAGCAGTTACTCGTGCGGGAGGGCTGTAGACGAGCAGTACTTC. Translated, it gives CASSYSCGRAVDEQYF.

A remark on this clone: A read error may account for a junction end that differs from germline. The genes are TRBV7-9 and TRBJ2-5; 10 positions match TRBD2. The CDR3 is made up of 17 amino acids. Germline V gene sequence: CDR1 SEHNR, CDR2 FQNEAQ (reference sequence). CDR3 DNA: TGTTCCAGCAGCTTAGGCCGGACTAGCGGCCCCCAAGAGACCCAGTACTTC. The encoded protein is CSSSLGRTSGPQETQYF.

This clone appeared a few times. The gene calls are TRBV19 and TRBJ1-3; D is unclear. CDR1 and CDR2 (germline): LNHDA, SQIVND (reference sequence). The CDR3 covers 13 residues. Trimming cost V 8 bases and J 0 bases, with 8 bases left between them. The CDR3 DNA sequence: TGTGCCAGTGGTCGGGGCTCTGGAAACACCATATATTTT. The encoded protein is CASGRGSGNTIYF. The full variable domain, rest sourced from reference TRBV19 and TRBJ1-3, is DGGITQSPKYLFRKEGQNVTLSCEQNLNHDAMYWYRQDPGQGLRLIYYSQIVNDFQKGDIAEGYSVSREKKESFPLTVTSAQKNPTAFYLCASGRGSGNTIYFGEGSWLTVV.

Turning to this clone: An end of the junction does not agree with germline; a read error may underlie this. V and J are TRBV7-9 and TRBJ2-5, with TRBD1 matching 10 bases. The CDR3 is 18 residues long. Germline lookup yields CDR1 SEHNR and CDR2 FQNEAQ (reference sequence). CDR3 nucleotide sequence: TGTTCCAGCAGCTTGATCGAGACAGGGGGCGCCGACCAAGAGACCCAGTACTTC. Translating it yields CSSSLIETGGADQETQYF.

The rearrangement joins TRBV4-3 to TRBJ2-1; the match to TRBD2 covers 12 bases. Per germline, CDR1 LGHNA and CDR2 YSLEER. The CDR3 is 18 amino acids. The V segment lost 0 bases and the J segment 16 bases; nucleotides outside the gene matches: 19. CDR3 sequence reads: CASSQDWRTSGGIGKVFF. The CDR3 DNA follows: TGCGCCAGCAGCCAAGATTGGAGAACTAGCGGGGGGATCGGAAAGGTTTTCTTC.